This entry is about one TCR beta chain. Its antigen remains unknown. The record originates from a study of cytomegalovirus exposure and HLA in healthy donors. Study-level findings and limits: In vitro data verified three CMV-associated chains as specific for CMV antigens. Likely technical artifact: a cluster of highly shared sequence variants. Some V segments, including TRBV6-2 and TRBV6-3, were excluded as indistinguishable. Follow-up analysis later connected one missense variant in DCLRE1C with trimming of TCR beta V- and J-genes.

PCR involved 60 Vbeta and 13 Jbeta primers. Assay used: immunoSEQ multiplex PCR; TCRdb lists only in-frame clones, some missing. The repertoire consists of some 70,000 clones, with around 80% occurring once and the leading ten covering about 2%. The trim removed 2 bases at V and 2 bases at J, leaving 9 bases unmatched. CDR3 length: 18 residues. CDR1 is SEHNR, CDR2 FQNEAQ, per germline (reference sequence). The sequencing input was PBMCs. The TCR was taken from a young man in good health and CMV-seronegative. The rearrangement uses TRBV7-9 and TRBJ2-2; 9 bases are a match to TRBD1. DNA for the CDR3: TGTGCCAGCAGCTTAAGAGGACCGGGACAGGGAAACACCGGGGAGCTGTTTTTT. This translates into CASSLRGPGQGNTGELFF.